The entry that follows covers one T cell receptor beta chain sequence. Specified time point: 2014-2015 season, pre-vaccination. V trimming: 4 bases; J trimming: 4 bases; junction bases outside the gene matches: 13. The CDR3 is made up of 16 amino acids. Germline V gives CDR1 GTSNPN, CDR2 SVGIG (reference sequence). This entry belongs to a study of follicular helper T cells after annual influenza vaccination. Data came from immunoSEQ multiplex PCR; TCRdb stores just in-frame clones and leaves some out. The sample yields several thousand clones, roughly 80% seen once. Source: CXCR5+ CD38- circulating T follicular helper cells from blood, taken on the day of influenza vaccination. Subset here: circulating Tfh, non-naive CD4+CXCR5+PD-1+ (ICOS+CD38+ or ICOS-CD38-). The source is an adult who received the influenza vaccine. The chain couples TRBV30 to TRBJ1-2; 9 bases map to TRBD1. This chain's CDR3 is CAWTPFGQGMTYGYTF. The CDR3, as DNA: TGTGCCTGGACCCCTTTCGGACAGGGGATGACCTATGGCTACACCTTC.